Described below is a single T cell receptor beta chain sequence and its context. The V segment lost 2 bases and the J segment 5 bases; nucleotides outside the gene matches: 6. The CDR3 covers 14 residues. The germline V gene has CDR1 GTSNPN and CDR2 SVGIG (reference sequence). This entry comes from a study of CD8+ T cells in alopecia areata. Sequencing relied on a cDNA template that was reverse transcribed from extracted RNA. Assay: immunoSEQ multiplex PCR; the TCRdb copy retains only in-frame clones and omits some. The sample holds 89,000 or so clones, about 51% seen once. This chain uses TRBV30 with TRBJ2-1, with 7 bases lining up with TRBD1. This TCR came from a human donor with alopecia areata. The sequencing sample was made of NKG2D-high CD8+ T cells sorted from blood. Here the CDR3 DNA reads TGTGCCTGGAGTCGCCATGGGACAGACAATGAGCAGTTCTTC. Translated, it gives CAWSRHGTDNEQFF.